This T cell receptor beta chain was observed in a study of T cells in localized non-small cell lung cancer. The study, taken as a whole, reports: Sequencing covered just one tumor region, so heterogeneity cannot be ruled out. Tumor trailed uninvolved adjacent lung in T cell clonality, which peaked there.

A remark on this clone: Its cognate antigen is unknown.

The method was immunoSEQ multiplex PCR; TCRdb's version includes in-frame clones alone and lacks a portion of them. The sample yields some 11,000 clones, over 65% seen once. Deletions cut 2 bases from V and 4 bases from J, with 9 bases between. CDR3 length: 15 residues. The V gene's germline CDR1 is SEHNR and CDR2 FQNEAQ (reference sequence). This sample comprised peripheral blood, obtained before any cancer treatment. The TCR comes from a male donor at least 60 years old with stage I lung adenocarcinoma. V is TRBV7-9 and J is TRBJ2-6, with a weak D call TRBD2 (5 bases). CDR3 DNA: TGTGCCAGCAGCTTAATTGGGAGCGGGGCCAACGTCCTGACTTTC. Protein product: CASSLIGSGANVLTF. Full variable domain (outside the CDR3, taken from reference TRBV7-9 and TRBJ2-6): DTGVSQNPRHKITKRGQNVTFRCDPISEHNRLYWYRQTLGQGPEFLTYFQNEAQLEKSRLLSDRFSAERPKGSFSTLEIQRTEQGDSAMYLCASSLIGSGANVLTFGAGSRLTVL.